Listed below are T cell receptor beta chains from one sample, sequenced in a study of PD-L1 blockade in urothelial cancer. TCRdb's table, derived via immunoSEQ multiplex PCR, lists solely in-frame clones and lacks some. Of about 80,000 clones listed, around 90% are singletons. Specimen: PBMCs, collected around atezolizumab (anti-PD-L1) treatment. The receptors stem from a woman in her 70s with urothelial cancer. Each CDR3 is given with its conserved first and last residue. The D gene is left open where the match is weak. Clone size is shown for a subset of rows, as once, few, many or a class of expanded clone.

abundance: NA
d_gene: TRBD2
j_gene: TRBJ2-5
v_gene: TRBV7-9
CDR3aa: CASSPTKQGLAGFQETQYF
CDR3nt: TGTGCCAGCAGCCCAACAAAGCAAGGGCTAGCGGGCTTCCAAGAGACCCAGTACTTC

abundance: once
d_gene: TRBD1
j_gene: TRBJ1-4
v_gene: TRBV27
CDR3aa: CASRPGGREKLFF
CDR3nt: TGTGCCAGCAGGCCAGGGGGAAGGGAAAAACTGTTTTTT

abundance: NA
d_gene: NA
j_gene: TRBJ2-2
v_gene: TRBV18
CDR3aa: CASSPGGDAGELFF
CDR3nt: TGTGCCAGCTCACCAGGGGGCGATGCCGGGGAGCTGTTTTTT

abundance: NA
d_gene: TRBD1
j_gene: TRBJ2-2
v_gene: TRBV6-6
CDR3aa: CASSTSGTENTGELFF
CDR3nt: TGTGCCAGCAGCACCTCCGGGACAGAGAACACCGGGGAGCTGTTTTTT

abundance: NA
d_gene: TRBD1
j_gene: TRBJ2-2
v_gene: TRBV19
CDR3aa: CASRGDRGNTGELFF
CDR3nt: TGTGCCAGTAGGGGGGACAGGGGTAACACCGGGGAGCTGTTTTTT

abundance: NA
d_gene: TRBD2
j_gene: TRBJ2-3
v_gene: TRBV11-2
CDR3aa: CASSLLAGGSTDTQYF
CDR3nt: TGTGCCAGCAGCTTACTAGCGGGGGGAAGTACAGATACGCAGTATTTT

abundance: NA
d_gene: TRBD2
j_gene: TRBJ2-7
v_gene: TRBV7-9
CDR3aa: CASSSSGSRRVEQYF
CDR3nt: TGTGCCAGCAGTTCTAGCGGGAGCCGGAGAGTCGAGCAGTACTTC

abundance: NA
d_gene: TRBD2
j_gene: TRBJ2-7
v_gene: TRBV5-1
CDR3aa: CASSSVSGSLNEQYF
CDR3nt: TGCGCCAGCAGTTCCGTAAGCGGGAGTTTGAACGAGCAGTACTTC

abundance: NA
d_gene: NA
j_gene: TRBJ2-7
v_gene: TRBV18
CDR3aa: CASSRSPGQNYEQYF
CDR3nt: TGTGCCAGCTCACGCTCTCCGGGACAAAACTACGAGCAGTACTTC

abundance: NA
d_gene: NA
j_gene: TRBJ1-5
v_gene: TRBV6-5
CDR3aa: CASSYAGGQGPQHF
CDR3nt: TGTGCCAGCAGTTACGCCGGGGGTCAGGGGCCCCAGCATTTT

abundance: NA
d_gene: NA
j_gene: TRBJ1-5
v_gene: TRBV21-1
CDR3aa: CASSERQGGNQPQHF
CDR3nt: TGTGCCAGCAGCGAACGACAGGGGGGCAATCAGCCCCAGCATTTT

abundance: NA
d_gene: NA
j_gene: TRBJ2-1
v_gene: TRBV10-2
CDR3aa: CASSDPTRPTVYEQFF
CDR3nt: TGCGCCAGCAGTGACCCGACTAGGCCGACAGTCTATGAGCAGTTCTTC

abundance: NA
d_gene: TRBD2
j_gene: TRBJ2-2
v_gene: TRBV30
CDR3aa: CAWSASGSAAGELFF
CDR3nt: TGTGCCTGGAGTGCTAGCGGGTCAGCGGCCGGGGAGCTGTTTTTT

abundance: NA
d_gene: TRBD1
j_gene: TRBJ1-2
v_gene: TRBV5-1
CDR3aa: CASSLEQGGGGYTF
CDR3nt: TGCGCCAGCAGCTTGGAACAGGGGGGTGGTGGCTACACCTTC

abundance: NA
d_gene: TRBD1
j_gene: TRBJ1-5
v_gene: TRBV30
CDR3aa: CAWSTGTGNNQPQHF
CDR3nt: TGTGCCTGGAGTACCGGGACAGGGAACAATCAGCCCCAGCATTTT

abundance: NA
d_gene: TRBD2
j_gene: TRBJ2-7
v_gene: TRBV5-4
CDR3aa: CASSFGLAEAYEQYF
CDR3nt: TGTGCCAGCAGCTTCGGACTAGCGGAGGCCTACGAGCAGTACTTC

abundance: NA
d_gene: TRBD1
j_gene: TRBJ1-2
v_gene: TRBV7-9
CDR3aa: CASSHDRVNGYTF
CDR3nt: TGTGCCAGCAGCCATGACAGGGTGAATGGCTACACCTTC

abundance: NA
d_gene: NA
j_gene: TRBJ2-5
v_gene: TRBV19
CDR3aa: CASSISGSLETQYF
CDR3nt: TGTGCCAGTAGTATCTCGGGAAGTCTGGAGACCCAGTACTTC

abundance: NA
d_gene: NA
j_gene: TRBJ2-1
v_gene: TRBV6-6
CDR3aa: CASTGQGKGNEQFF
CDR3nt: TGTGCCAGCACGGGGCAGGGGAAGGGCAATGAGCAGTTCTTC

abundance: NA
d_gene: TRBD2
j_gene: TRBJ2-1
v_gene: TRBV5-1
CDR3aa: CASSLDLAGSNEQFF
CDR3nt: TGCGCCAGCAGCTTGGATCTAGCGGGCAGCAATGAGCAGTTCTTC

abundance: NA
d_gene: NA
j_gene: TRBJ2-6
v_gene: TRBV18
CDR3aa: CASSPLSSGANVLTF
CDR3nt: TGTGCCAGCTCACCCCTGAGCTCTGGGGCCAACGTCCTGACTTTC

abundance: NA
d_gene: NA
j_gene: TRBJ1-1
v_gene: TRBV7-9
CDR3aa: CASSSFAGWVMNTEAFF
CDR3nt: TGTGCCAGCAGCTCCTTCGCCGGGTGGGTGATGAACACTGAAGCTTTCTTT

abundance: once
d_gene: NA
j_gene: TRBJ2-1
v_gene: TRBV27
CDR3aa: CASKLGSYNEQFF
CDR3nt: TGTGCCAGCAAACTAGGCTCCTACAATGAGCAGTTCTTC

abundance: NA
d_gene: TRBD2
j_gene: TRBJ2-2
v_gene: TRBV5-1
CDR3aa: CASSRGTSGGNTGELFF
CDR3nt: TGCGCCAGCAGCCGCGGGACTAGCGGGGGGAACACCGGGGAGCTGTTTTTT

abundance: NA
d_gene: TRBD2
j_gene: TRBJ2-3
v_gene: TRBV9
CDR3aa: CASSVPSGGESDTQYF
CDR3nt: TGTGCCAGCAGCGTACCTAGCGGGGGGGAGTCGGATACGCAGTATTTT

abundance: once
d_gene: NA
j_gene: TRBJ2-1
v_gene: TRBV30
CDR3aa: CAWEPSSYNEQFF
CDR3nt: TGTGCCTGGGAACCGAGCTCCTACAATGAGCAGTTCTTC

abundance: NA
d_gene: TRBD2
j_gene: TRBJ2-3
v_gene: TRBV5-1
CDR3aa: CASSTWTSAFTDTQYF
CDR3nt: TGCGCCAGCAGCACGTGGACTAGCGCCTTCACAGATACGCAGTATTTT

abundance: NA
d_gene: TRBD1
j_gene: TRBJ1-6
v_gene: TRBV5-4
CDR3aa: CASSLDRGNSPLHF
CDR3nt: TGTGCCAGCAGCTTGGACAGGGGTAATTCACCCCTCCACTTT

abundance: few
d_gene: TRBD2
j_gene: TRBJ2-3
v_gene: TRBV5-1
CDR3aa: CASSLTSGRDTQYF
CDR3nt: TGCGCCAGCAGCTTGACTAGCGGGAGAGATACGCAGTATTTT

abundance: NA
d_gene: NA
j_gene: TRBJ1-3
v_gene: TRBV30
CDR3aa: CALAGSGNTIYF
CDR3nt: TGTGCCTTGGCGGGGTCTGGAAACACCATATATTTT

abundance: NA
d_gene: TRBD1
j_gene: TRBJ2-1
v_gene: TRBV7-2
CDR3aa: CASSLWATGDYGEQFF
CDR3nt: TGTGCCAGCAGCTTGTGGGCGACAGGGGATTACGGTGAGCAGTTCTTC

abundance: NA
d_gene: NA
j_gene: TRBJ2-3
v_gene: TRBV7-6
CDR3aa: CASSLAQSTDTQYF
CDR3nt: TGTGCCAGCAGCTTAGCACAGAGCACAGATACGCAGTATTTT

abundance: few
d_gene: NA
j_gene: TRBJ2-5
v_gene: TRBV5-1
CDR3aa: CASSLDLETQYF
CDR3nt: TGCGCCAGCAGCTTGGACTTGGAGACCCAGTACTTC

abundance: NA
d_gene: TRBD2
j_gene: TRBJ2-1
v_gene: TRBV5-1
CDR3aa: CASSLEGLAEEQFF
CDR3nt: TGCGCCAGCAGCTTGGAGGGACTAGCTGAAGAGCAGTTCTTC

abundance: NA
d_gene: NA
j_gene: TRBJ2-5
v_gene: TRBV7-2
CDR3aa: CASNGEAETQYF
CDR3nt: TGTGCCAGCAACGGAGAGGCGGAGACCCAGTACTTC

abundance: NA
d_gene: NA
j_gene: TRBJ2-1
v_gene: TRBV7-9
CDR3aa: CASSLDGNSYNEQFF
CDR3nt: TGTGCCAGCAGCTTAGACGGGAACTCCTACAATGAGCAGTTCTTC

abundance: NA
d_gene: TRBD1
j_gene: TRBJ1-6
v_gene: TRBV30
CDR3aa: CAWSVRPTGVPLHF
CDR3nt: TGTGCCTGGAGTGTACGGCCGACAGGGGTACCCCTCCACTTT

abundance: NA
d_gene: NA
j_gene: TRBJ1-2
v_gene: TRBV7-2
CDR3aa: CASSLDRANYGYTF
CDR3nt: TGTGCCAGCAGCTTAGACAGGGCCAACTATGGCTACACCTTC

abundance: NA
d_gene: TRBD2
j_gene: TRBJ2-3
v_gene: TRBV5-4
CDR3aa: CASSVRLAGDTDTQYF
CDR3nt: TGTGCCAGCAGCGTTCGACTAGCGGGGGACACAGATACGCAGTATTTT

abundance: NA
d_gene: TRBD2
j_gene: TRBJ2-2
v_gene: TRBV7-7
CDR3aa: CASSPGGLAGVINTGELFF
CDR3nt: TGTGCCAGCAGCCCGGGGGGACTAGCGGGAGTGATTAACACCGGGGAGCTGTTTTTT

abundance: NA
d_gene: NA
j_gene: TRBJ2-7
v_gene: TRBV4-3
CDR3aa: CASSQEQGSFYEQYF
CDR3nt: TGCGCCAGCAGCCAAGAACAGGGCTCGTTCTACGAGCAGTACTTC

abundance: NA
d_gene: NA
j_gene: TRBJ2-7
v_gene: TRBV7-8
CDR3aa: CASSFGLAAEQYF
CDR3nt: TGTGCCAGCAGCTTCGGGCTAGCTGCCGAGCAGTACTTC

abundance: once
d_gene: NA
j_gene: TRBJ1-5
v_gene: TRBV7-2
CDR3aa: CASSLVFLGALSQPQHF
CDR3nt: TGTGCCAGCAGCCTTGTATTCTTGGGGGCACTAAGCCAGCCCCAGCATTTT

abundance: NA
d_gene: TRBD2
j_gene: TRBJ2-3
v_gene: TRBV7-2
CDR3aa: CASSLITSGGTDTQYF
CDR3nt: TGTGCCAGCAGCTTGATTACTAGCGGGGGCACAGATACGCAGTATTTT

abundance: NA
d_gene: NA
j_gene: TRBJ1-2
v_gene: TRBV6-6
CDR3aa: CASSPTANYGYTF
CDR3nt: TGTGCCAGCAGTCCGACAGCTAACTATGGCTACACCTTC

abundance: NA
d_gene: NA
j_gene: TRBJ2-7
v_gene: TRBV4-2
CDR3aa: CASSQAGSGYYEQYF
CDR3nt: TGTGCCAGCAGCCAAGCTGGTTCAGGGTACTACGAGCAGTACTTC

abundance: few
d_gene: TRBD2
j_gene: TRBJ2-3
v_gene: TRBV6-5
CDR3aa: CASSYSGLAGADTQYF
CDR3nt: TGTGCCAGCAGTTACTCGGGACTAGCGGGGGCAGATACGCAGTATTTT

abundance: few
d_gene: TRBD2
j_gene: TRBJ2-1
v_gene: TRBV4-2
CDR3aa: CASSHLGTSGGDTTYNEQFF
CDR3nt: TGTGCCAGCAGCCACCTCGGGACTAGCGGGGGGGACACAACCTACAATGAGCAGTTCTTC

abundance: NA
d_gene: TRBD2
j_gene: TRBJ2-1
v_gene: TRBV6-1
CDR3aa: CASSLSSGAWREQFF
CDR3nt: TGTGCCAGTTCCCTTTCTAGCGGAGCATGGCGTGAGCAGTTCTTC

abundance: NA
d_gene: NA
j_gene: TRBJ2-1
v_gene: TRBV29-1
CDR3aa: CSGMTGYNEQFF
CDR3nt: TGCAGCGGTATGACAGGCTACAATGAGCAGTTCTTC

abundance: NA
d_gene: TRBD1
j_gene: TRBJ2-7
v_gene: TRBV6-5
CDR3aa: CASQIRDRRSYEQYF
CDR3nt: TGTGCCAGCCAGATAAGGGACAGGCGATCCTACGAGCAGTACTTC

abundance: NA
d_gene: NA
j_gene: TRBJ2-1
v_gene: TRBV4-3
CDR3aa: CASSQDAGNEQFF
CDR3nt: TGCGCCAGCAGCCAAGATGCGGGCAATGAGCAGTTCTTC

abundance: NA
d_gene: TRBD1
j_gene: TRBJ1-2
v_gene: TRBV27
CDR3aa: CASSLIGTGAGPHGYTF
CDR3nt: TGTGCCAGCAGCCTTATTGGGACAGGGGCGGGGCCCCATGGCTACACCTTC

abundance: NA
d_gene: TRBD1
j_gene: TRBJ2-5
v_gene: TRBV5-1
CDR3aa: CASSSGQGDQETQYF
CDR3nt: TGCGCCAGCAGCTCGGGACAGGGAGACCAAGAGACCCAGTACTTC

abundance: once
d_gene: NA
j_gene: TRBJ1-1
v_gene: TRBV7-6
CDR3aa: CASSPSVGGNTEAFF
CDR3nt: TGTGCCAGCAGCCCCTCCGTGGGGGGGAACACTGAAGCTTTCTTT

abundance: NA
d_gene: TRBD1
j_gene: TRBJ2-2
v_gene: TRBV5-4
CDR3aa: CASSLFPGQGNTGELFF
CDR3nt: TGTGCCAGCAGCTTATTCCCGGGACAGGGTAACACCGGGGAGCTGTTTTTT